Included here is one T cell receptor (beta chain) sequence, with context. This sample stems from a study of blood T cell repertoires in COVID-19. As for the study in general: The United States, Italy and Spain provided the acute and convalescent COVID-19 samples. From T cells, B-cell-depleted T cells, or PBMCs came the material, which was cDNA or gDNA.

CDR3 length equals 15 residues. Unmatched junction bases numbered 7, after V lost 1 base and J lost 4 bases. From germline, CDR1 is SGHDT and CDR2 YYEEEE. In the original analysis: Using reference gene primer amplification, nucleated cell counts were estimated. Profiling relied on immunoSEQ multiplex PCR, and the TCRdb table lists in-frame clones only, not all of them. V, J and clone size are those of that table, while D and trimming were read from the DNA. The data show 150,000 to 200,000 clones, 88% seen once. This sequence originates from a man aged 55 to 69 with acute or convalescent COVID-19. The rearrangement uses TRBV5-6 and TRBJ1-1, with 7 bases lining up with TRBD1. Input material: peripheral blood. CDR3 DNA: TGTGCCAGCAGCTTGCCCGACAGGGTCTCCACTGAAGCTTTCTTT. Protein sequence: CASSLPDRVSTEAFF.